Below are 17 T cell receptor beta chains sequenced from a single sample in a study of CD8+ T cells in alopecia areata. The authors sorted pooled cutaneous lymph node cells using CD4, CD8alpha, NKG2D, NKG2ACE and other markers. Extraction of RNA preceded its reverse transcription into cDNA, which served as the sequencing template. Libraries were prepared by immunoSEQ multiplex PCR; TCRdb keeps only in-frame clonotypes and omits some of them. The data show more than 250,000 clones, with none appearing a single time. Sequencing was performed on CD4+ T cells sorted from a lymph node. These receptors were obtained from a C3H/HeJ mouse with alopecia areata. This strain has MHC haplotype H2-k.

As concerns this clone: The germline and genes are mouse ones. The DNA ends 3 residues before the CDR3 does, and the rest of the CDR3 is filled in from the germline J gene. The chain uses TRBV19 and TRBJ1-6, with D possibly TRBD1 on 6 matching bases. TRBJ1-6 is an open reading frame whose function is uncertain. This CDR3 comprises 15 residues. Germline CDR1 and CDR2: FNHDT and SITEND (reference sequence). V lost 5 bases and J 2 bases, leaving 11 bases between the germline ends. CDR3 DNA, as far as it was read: TGTGCCAGCAGCCGGACAGAAACCTATAATTCGCCC. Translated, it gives CASSRTETYNSP. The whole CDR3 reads CASSRTETYNSPLYF.

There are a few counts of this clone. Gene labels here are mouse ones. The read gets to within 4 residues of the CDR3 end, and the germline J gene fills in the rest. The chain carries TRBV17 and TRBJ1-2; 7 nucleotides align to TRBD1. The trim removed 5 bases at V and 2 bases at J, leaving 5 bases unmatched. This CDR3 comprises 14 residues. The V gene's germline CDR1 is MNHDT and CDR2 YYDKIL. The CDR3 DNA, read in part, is TGTGCTAGCAGTTCAGGGGGGAGGAACTCC. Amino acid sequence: CASSSGGRNS. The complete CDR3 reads CASSSGGRNSDYTF.

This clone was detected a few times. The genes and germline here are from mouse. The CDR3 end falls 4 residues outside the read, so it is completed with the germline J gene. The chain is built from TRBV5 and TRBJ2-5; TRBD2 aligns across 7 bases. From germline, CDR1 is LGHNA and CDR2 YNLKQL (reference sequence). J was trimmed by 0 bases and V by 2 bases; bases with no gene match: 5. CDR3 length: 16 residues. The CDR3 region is CASSQSGGFNQDTQYF. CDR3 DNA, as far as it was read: TGTGCCAGCAGCCAATCTGGGGGTTTTAACCAAGAC.

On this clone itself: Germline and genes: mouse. CDR3 residues: CAWSPGLGVAETLYF. The CDR3 DNA, read in part, is TGTGCCTGGAGCCCGGGACTGGGGGTTGCAGAA. The rearrangement links TRBV31 to TRBJ2-3; 11 nucleotides agree with TRBD2. The read terminates 4 residues ahead of where the CDR3 ends, so the germline J gene completes it. Germline-derived CDR1 and CDR2 are GKSSPN and SITVG. CDR3 length: 15 residues. Trimming at V came to 3 bases and at J to 2 bases, leaving 4 bases not matched to a gene. Full variable domain (outside the CDR3, taken from reference TRBV31 and TRBJ2-3): AQTIHQWPVAEIKAVGSPLSLGCTIKGKSSPNLYWYWQATGGTLQQLFYSITVGQVESVVQLNLSASRPKDDQFILSTEKLLLSHSGFYLCAWSPGLGVAETLYFGSGTRLTVL.

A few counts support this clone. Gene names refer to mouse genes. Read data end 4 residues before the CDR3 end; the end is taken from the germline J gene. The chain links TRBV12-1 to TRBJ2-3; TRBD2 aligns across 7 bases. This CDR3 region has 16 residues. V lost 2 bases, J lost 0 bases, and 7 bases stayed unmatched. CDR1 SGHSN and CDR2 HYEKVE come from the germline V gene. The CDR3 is CASSPTGDASAETLYF. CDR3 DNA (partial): TGTGCCAGCTCTCCCACTGGGGACGCTAGTGCAGAA.

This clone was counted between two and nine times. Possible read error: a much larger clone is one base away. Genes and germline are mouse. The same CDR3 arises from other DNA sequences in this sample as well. Here the CDR3 reads CASSDATYEQYF. CDR3 bases read: TGTGCCAGCAGTGATGCAACCTAT. The gene calls are TRBV13-1 and TRBJ2-7; D is undetermined. The read halts 4 residues ahead of the CDR3 end, with the missing end drawn from the germline J gene. Looked up from germline, CDR1 is NSHNY and CDR2 is SYGAGN. This CDR3 region has 12 residues. Trimming removed 0 bases at V and 2 bases at J, with 3 bases between.

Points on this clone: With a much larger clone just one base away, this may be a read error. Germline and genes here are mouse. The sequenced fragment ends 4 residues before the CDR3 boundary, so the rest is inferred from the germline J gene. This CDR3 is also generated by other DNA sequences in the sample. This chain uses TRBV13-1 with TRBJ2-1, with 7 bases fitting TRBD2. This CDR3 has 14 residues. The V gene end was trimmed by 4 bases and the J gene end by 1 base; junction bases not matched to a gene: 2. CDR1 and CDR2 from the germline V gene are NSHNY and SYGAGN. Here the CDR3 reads CASSLWGNYAEQFF. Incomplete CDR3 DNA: TGTGCCAGCAGTCTCTGGGGGAACTATGCT.

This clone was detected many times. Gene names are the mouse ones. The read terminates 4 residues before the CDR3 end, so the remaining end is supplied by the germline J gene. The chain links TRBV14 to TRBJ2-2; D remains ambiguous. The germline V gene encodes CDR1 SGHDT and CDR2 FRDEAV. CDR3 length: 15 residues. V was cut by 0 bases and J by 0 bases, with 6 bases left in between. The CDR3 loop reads CASSFFQSNTGQLYF. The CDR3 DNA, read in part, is TGTGCCAGCAGTTTCTTCCAGTCAAACACCGGG. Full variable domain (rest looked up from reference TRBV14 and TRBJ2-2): EAGVTQSPRYAVLQEGQAVSFWCDPISGHDTLYWYQQPRDQGPQLLVYFRDEAVIDNSQLPSDRFSAVRPKGTNSTLKIQSAKQGDTATYLCASSFFQSNTGQLYFGEGSKLTVL.

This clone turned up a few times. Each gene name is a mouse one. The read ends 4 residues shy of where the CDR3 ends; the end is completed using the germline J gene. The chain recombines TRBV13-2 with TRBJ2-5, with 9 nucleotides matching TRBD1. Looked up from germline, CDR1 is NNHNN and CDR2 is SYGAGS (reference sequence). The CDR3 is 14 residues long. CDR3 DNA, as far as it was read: TGTGCCAGCGGTGATGTGGACAGGGGAGAC. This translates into CASGDVDRGD. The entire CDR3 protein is CASGDVDRGDTQYF.

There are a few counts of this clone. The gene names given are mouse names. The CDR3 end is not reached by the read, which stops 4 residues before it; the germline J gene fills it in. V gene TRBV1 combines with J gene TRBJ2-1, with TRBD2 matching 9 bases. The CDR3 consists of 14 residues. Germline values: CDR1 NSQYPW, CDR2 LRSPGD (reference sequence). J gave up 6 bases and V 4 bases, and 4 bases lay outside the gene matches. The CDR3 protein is CTCSGGGALAEQFF. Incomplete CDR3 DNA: TGCACCTGCAGTGGTGGGGGGGCGCTTGCT.

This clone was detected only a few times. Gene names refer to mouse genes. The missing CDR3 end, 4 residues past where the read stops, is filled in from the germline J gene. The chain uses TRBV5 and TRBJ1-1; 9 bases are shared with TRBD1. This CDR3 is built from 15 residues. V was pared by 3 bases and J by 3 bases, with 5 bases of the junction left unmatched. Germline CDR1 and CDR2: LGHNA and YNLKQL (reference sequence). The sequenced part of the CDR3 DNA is TGTGCCAGCAGCCACGGGACAGGGAGGGACACA. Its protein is CASSHGTGRDT. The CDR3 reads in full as CASSHGTGRDTEVFF.

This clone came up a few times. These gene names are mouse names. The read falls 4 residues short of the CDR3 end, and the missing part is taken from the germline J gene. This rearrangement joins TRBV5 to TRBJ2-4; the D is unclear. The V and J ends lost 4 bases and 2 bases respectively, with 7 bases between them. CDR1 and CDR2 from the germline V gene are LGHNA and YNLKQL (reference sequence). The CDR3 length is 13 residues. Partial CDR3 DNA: TGTGCCAGCAGCCCCAAAAATCAAAAC. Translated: CASSPKNQN. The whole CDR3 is CASSPKNQNTLYF.

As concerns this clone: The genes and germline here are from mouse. The covered CDR3 bases are TGTGCCAGCAGCCAAAGGGTGGGGGGGCGCGGAGAC. As protein: CASSQRVGGRGD. The CDR3 in full is CASSQRVGGRGDTQYF. The chain employs TRBV5 and TRBJ2-5, with 9 bases aligning to TRBD2. The missing CDR3 end, 4 residues past where the read stops, is filled in from the germline J gene. The germline gives CDR1 LGHNA, CDR2 YNLKQL (reference sequence). The length of the CDR3 is 16 residues.

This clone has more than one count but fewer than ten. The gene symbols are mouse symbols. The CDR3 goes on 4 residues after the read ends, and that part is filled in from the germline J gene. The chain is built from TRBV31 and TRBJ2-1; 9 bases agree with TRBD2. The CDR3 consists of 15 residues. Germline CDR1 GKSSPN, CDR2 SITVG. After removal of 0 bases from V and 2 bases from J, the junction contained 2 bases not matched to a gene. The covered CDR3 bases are TGTGCCTGGAGTCTCCTGGGGGGGTACTATGCT. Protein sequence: CAWSLLGGYYA. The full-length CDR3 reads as CAWSLLGGYYAEQFF.

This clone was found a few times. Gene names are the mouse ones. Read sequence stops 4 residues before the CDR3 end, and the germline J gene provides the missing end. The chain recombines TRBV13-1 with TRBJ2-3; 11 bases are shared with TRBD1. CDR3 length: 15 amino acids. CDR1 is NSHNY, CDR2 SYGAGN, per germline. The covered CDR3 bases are TGTGCCAGCAGTGATAGGACAGGGGGCGTAGAA. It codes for CASSDRTGGVE. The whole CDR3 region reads CASSDRTGGVETLYF.

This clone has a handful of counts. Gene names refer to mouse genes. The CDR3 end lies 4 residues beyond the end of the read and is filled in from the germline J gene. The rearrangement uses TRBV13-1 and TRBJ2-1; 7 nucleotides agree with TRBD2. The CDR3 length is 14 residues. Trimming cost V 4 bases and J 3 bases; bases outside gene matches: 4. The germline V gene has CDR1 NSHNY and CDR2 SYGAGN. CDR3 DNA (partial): TGTGCCAGCAGTCCCTCTGGGGGCTATGCT. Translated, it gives CASSPSGGYA. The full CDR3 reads CASSPSGGYAEQFF.

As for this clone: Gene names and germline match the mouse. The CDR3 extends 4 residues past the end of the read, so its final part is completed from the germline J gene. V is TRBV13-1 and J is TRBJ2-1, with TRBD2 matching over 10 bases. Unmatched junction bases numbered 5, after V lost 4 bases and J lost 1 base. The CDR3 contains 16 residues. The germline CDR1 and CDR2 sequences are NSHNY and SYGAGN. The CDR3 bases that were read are TGTGCCAGCAGTCCCCACTGGGGGGGAAACTATGCT. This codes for CASSPHWGGNYA. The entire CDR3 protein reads CASSPHWGGNYAEQFF.